Each of the 10 T cell receptor beta chains below was sequenced from the same sample in a study of human T cells and chemical hapten exposure. This sample's time point: patch test 1, 2 weeks after DPC sensitization. Treatment described: therapeutic diphenylcyclopropenone sensitization with weekly scalp DPC. A single record per CDR3 protein comes from TCRdb applying MiXCR to the RACE reads. The sample shows nearly 350,000 distinct CDR3 sequences, around 6.9% of them seen only once. Specimen: whole blood, collected in connection with sensitization to the hapten diphenylcyclopropenone (DPC). Receptors were obtained from a woman aged 18-29 years with alopecia areata. Some clones in this sample may be carry-over from other donors' samples.

This rearrangement joins TRBV7-9 to TRBJ2-7; D is uncertain. CDR1 SEHNR and CDR2 FQNEAQ come from the germline V gene (reference sequence). The CDR3 contains 15 residues. V lost 1 base to trimming and J lost 3 bases, with 13 bases between them. The CDR3 reads CASSLDSGVHYEQYF. The CDR3 coding sequence is TGTGCCAGCAGCTTAGATTCAGGCGTCCACTACGAGCAGTACTTC.

The J gene is TRBJ2-7, the V gene TRBV12-3 or TRBV12-4, with TRBD2 identical over 9 bases. Unmatched junction bases numbered 6, after V lost 3 bases and J lost 0 bases. CDR3 length: 16 residues. The CDR3 here is CASSFSGSGSSYEQYF. The CDR3 bases are TGTGCCAGCAGTTTCTCGGGTAGCGGGAGCTCCTACGAGCAGTACTTC.

This clonotype occurred a few times. This chain uses TRBV9 with TRBJ1-2; 7 positions match TRBD1. Trimming took 3 bases from V and 1 from J; bases not matched to a gene: 6. Germline values: CDR1 SGDLS, CDR2 YYNGEE. The CDR3 contains 15 residues. The chain's CDR3 is CASSGRDRVNYGYTF. Written as DNA, the CDR3 is TGTGCCAGCAGCGGGAGGGACAGAGTTAACTATGGCTACACCTTC.

This clonotype has just a few counts. The V and J genes are TRBV5-1 and TRBJ1-4; 8 nucleotides align to TRBD1. The J segment lost 6 bases and the V segment lost 0 bases, leaving 16 bases of the junction unmatched. Germline CDR1 is SGHRS and CDR2 is YFSETQ. The CDR3 is 19 residues long. The CDR3 loop is CASSLAPGTGATSYEKLFF. The CDR3 DNA reads TGCGCCAGCAGCTTGGCCCCCGGGACAGGAGCGACGTCTTATGAAAAACTGTTTTTT.

This clonotype was seen a few times. The genes are TRBV18 and TRBJ1-2, with 9 bases matching TRBD1. Germline V gene lookup returns CDR1 KGHSH and CDR2 LQKENI. CDR3 size: 15 residues. V was clipped by 5 bases and J by 3 bases; unmatched bases: 7. The CDR3 sequence is CASSTGTGIDYGYTF. CDR3 bases: TGTGCCAGCTCAACCGGGACAGGGATTGACTATGGCTACACCTTC.

There are many counts of this clonotype. V is TRBV2 and J is TRBJ1-1, with TRBD1 matching 7 bases. V gave up 6 bases and J gave up 12 bases; unmatched junction bases: 7. Per germline, CDR1 SNHLY and CDR2 FYNNEI. The length of the CDR3 is 11 residues. This CDR3 is CASSPDRVTFF. DNA of the CDR3: TGTGCCAGCAGCCCCGACAGGGTAACTTTCTTT.

This clonotype has ten or more counts. The chain couples TRBV6-5 to TRBJ2-3, with TRBD2 matching 8 bases. Germline CDR1 is MNHEY and CDR2 is SVGAGI. The CDR3 length is 13 residues. The V gene end was trimmed by 8 bases and the J gene end by 9 bases; junction bases not matched to a gene: 10. CDR3 sequence: CASAGGWRGTQYF. The CDR3 bases are TGTGCCAGCGCGGGGGGATGGAGGGGGACGCAGTATTTT.

The chain couples TRBV27 to TRBJ1-2; the match to TRBD1 covers 7 bases. The CDR3 is 14 amino acids. Germline V lookup: CDR1 MNHEY, CDR2 SMNVEV (reference sequence). J was trimmed by 4 bases and V by 5 bases; bases with no gene match: 7. The CDR3 spells CASSKHRGTYGYTF. The DNA of the CDR3 is TGTGCCAGCAGTAAGCACAGGGGTACCTATGGCTACACCTTC.

This clonotype was seen at least ten times. The chain joins TRBV6-2 or TRBV6-3 to TRBJ2-6; D gene uncertain. The germline CDR1 and CDR2 sequences are MNHEY and SVGEGT. V lost 6 bases, J lost 0 bases, and 15 bases lay in between. The CDR3 has 17 amino acids. CDR3 nucleotide sequence: TGTGCCAGCAGCCCCTCCGTATGGAGCTCTGGGGCCAACGTCCTGACTTTC. Residues: CASSPSVWSSGANVLTF.

This clonotype was picked up a small number of times. The chain uses TRBV4-3 and TRBJ2-2; TRBD1 matches 9 bases. The trim removed 0 bases at V and 5 bases at J, leaving 7 bases unmatched. There are 17 residues in the CDR3. CDR1 is LGHNA, CDR2 YSLEER, per germline. Here the CDR3 DNA reads TGCGCCAGCAGCCAAGATCGGGGGACAGGGTCGACCGGGGAGCTGTTTTTT. It codes for CASSQDRGTGSTGELFF.